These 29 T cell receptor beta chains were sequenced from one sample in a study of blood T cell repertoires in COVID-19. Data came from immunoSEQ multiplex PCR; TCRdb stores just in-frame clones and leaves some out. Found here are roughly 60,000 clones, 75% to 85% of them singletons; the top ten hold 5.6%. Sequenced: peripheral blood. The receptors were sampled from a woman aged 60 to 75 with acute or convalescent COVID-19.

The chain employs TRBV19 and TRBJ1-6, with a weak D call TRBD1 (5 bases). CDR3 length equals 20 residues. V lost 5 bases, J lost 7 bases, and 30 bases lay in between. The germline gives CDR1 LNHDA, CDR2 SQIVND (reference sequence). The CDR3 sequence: CASSHLYGSGALAKNSPLHF. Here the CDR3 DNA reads TGTGCCAGTAGTCACCTGTACGGGAGCGGGGCATTGGCAAAAAATTCACCCCTCCACTTT.

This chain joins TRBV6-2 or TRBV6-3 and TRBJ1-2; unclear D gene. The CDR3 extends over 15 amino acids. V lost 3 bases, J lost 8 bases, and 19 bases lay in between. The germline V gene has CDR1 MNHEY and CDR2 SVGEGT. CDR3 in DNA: TGTGCCAGCAGTTATACGGTGGTGGCGGTGCAAGGCTACACCTTC. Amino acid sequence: CASSYTVVAVQGYTF.

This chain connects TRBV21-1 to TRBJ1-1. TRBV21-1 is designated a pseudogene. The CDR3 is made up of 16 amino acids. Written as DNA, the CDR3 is TGTGCCAGCAGCAAAGCAGTGCGGGGATTAGTCACTGAAGCTTTCTTT. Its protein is CASSKAVRGLVTEAFF.

The chain's CDR3 is CASSSPRDGGETQYF. The CDR3 DNA is TGTGCCAGCAGCTCACCCCGGGACGGGGGGGAGACCCAGTACTTC. The J gene is TRBJ2-5, the V gene TRBV7-8; 7 nucleotides agree with TRBD2. CDR3 length: 15 amino acids. V shed 4 bases, J shed 5 bases, and the junction held 10 bases outside the gene matches. Germline CDR1 SGHVS, CDR2 FQNEAQ.

CDR3 sequence (DNA): TGTGCCAGCAGCTTCGAGTTCCCCCGGGACTTCACAGATACGCAGTATTTT. This gives the protein CASSFEFPRDFTDTQYF. The V call is TRBV11-3, the J call TRBJ2-3; D might be TRBD2 (6 bases). V was shortened by 3 bases and J by 2 bases, with 18 bases between the two germline ends. CDR1 SGHNT and CDR2 YENEEA come from the germline V gene. This CDR3 region has 17 residues.

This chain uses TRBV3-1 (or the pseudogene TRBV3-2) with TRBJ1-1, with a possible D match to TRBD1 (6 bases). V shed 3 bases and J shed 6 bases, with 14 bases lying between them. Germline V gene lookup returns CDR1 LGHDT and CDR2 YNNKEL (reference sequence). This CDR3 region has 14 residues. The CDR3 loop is CASSQRRGPSEAFF. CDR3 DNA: TGTGCCAGCAGCCAGCGCAGGGGCCCATCTGAAGCTTTCTTT.

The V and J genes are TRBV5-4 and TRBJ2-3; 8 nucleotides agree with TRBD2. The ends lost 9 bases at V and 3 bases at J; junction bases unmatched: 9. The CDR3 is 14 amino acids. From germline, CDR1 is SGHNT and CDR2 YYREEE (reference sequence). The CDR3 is CATHPAGATDTQYF. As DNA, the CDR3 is TGTGCCACCCATCCAGCGGGGGCAACAGATACGCAGTATTTT.

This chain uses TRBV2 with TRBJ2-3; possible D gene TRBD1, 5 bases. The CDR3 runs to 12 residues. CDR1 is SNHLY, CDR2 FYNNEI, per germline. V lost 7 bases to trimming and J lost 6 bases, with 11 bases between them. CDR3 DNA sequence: TGTGCCAGCAACCAGGGTTCTGATACGCAGTATTTT. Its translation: CASNQGSDTQYF.

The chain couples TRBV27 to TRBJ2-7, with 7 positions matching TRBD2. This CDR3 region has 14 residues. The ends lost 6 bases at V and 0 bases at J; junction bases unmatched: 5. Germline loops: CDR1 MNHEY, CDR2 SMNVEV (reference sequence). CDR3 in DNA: TGTGCCAGCAGAAAACTAGCGACCTCCTACGAGCAGTACTTC. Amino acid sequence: CASRKLATSYEQYF.

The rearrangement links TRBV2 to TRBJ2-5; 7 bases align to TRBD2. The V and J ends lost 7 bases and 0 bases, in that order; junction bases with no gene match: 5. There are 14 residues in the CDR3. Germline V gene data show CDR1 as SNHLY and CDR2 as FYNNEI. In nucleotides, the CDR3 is TGTGCCAGCAAGAGCGGGACGTACCAAGAGACCCAGTACTTC. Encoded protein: CASKSGTYQETQYF.

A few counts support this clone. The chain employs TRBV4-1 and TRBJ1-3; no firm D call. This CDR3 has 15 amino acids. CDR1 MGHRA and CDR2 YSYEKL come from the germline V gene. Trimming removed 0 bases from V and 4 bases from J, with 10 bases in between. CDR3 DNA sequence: TGCGCCAGCAGCCAAGAGAACCCGAGGGGAAACACCATATATTTT. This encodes CASSQENPRGNTIYF.

Here the CDR3 reads CASSLGAGAAETQYF. The CDR3 DNA reads as TGCGCCAGCAGCTTGGGAGCAGGGGCGGCAGAGACCCAGTACTTC. The chain has TRBV5-1 and TRBJ2-5, with a weak D call TRBD1 (6 bases). Germline V CDR1 and CDR2: SGHRS, YFSETQ. CDR3 length: 15 amino acids. The ends were cut back, 0 bases at V and 4 bases at J, with 13 bases in the middle. Full variable domain (outside the CDR3, taken from reference TRBV5-1 and TRBJ2-5): KAGVTQTPRYLIKTRGQQVTLSCSPISGHRSVSWYQQTPGQGLQFLFEYFSETQRNKGNFPGRFSGRQFSNSRSEMNVSTLELGDSALYLCASSLGAGAAETQYFGPGTRLLVL.

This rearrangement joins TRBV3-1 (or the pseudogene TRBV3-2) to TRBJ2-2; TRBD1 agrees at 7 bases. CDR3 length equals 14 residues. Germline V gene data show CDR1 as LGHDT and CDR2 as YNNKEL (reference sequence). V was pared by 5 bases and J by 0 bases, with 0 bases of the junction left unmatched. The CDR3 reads CASSGTANTGELFF. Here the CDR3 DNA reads TGTGCCAGCAGCGGGACAGCGAACACCGGGGAGCTGTTTTTT.

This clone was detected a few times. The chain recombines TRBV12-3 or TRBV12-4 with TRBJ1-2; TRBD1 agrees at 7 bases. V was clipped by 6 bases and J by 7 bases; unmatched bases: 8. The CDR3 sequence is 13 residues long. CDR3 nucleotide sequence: TGTGCCAGCAGGAAACAGGGGATTGCTGGCTACACCTTC. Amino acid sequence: CASRKQGIAGYTF.

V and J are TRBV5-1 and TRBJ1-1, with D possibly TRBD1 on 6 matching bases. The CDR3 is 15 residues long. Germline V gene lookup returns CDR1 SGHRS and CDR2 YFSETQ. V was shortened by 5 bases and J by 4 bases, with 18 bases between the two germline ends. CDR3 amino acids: CASSLAGGHGTEAFF. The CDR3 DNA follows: TGCGCCAGCAGTCTGGCGGGGGGGCACGGCACTGAAGCTTTCTTT.

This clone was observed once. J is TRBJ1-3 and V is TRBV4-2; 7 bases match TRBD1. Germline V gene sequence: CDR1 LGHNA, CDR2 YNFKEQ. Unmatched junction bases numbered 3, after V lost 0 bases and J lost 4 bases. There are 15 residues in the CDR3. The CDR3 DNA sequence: TGTGCCAGCAGCCAAGATGGGACAGAGGGAAACACCATATATTTT. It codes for CASSQDGTEGNTIYF.

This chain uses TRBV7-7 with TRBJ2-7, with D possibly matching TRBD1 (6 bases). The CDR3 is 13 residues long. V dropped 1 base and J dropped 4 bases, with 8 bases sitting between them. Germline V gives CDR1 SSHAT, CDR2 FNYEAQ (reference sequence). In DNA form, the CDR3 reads TGTGCCAGCAGCTTAGGCAGGGGTTACGAGCAGTACTTC. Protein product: CASSLGRGYEQYF.

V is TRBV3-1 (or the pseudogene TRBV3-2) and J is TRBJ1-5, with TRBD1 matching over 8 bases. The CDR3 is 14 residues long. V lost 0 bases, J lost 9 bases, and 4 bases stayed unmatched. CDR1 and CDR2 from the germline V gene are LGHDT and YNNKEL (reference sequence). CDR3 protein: CASSQDRGRRPQHF. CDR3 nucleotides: TGTGCCAGCAGCCAAGACAGGGGGCGCCGGCCCCAGCATTTT.

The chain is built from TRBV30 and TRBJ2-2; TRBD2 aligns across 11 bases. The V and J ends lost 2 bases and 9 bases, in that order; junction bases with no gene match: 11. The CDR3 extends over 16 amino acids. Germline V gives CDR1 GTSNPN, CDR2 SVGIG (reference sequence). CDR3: CAWSRTSGRNVWELFF. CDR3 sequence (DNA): TGTGCCTGGAGTCGTACTAGCGGGAGAAACGTCTGGGAGCTGTTTTTT.

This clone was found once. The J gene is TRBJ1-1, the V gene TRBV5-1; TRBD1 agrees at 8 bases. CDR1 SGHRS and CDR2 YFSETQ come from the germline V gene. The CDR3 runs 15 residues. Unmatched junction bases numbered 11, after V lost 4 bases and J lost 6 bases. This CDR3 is CASSLGGQGASEAFF. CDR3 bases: TGCGCCAGCAGCCTAGGAGGACAGGGTGCGTCTGAAGCTTTCTTT. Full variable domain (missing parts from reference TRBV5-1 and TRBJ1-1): KAGVTQTPRYLIKTRGQQVTLSCSPISGHRSVSWYQQTPGQGLQFLFEYFSETQRNKGNFPGRFSGRQFSNSRSEMNVSTLELGDSALYLCASSLGGQGASEAFFGQGTRLTVV.

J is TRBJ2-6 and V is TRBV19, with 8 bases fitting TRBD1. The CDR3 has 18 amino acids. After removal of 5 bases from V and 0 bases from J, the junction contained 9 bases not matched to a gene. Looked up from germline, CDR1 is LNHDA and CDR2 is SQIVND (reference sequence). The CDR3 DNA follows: TGTGCCAGTAGTCCCCCCGGGACAGGAGTCTCTGGGGCCAACGTCCTGACTTTC. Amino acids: CASSPPGTGVSGANVLTF.

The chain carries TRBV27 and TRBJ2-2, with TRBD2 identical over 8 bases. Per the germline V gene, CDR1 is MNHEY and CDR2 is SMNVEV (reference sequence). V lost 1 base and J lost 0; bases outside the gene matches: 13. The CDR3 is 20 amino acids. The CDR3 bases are TGTGCCAGCAGTTTATATGTGGCGGGGGGTTCGGGATCGAACACCGGGGAGCTGTTTTTT. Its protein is CASSLYVAGGSGSNTGELFF.

The CDR3 DNA reads as TGTGCCCATAGCCAGGGGTTGGATACGCAGTATTTT. Translation: CAHSQGLDTQYF. The chain recombines TRBV7-9 with TRBJ2-3, with TRBD1 as a possible D gene (6 bases). The CDR3 has 12 residues. Germline-derived CDR1 and CDR2 are SEHNR and FQNEAQ (reference sequence). V gave up 11 bases and J gave up 6 bases, with 15 bases separating them.

The CDR3 bases are TGTGCCACCAGCAGAGATACGGGTCAGCCCCAGCATTTT. This translates into CATSRDTGQPQHF. The chain recombines TRBV15 with TRBJ1-5; the D is unclear. CDR3 length equals 13 residues. The germline V and J ends were trimmed by 0 bases and 6 bases, with 6 bases remaining between them. Germline-derived CDR1 and CDR2 are LNHNV and YYDKDF (reference sequence).

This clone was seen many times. CDR3 nucleotides: TGTGCCAGCAGGACAGGGACTGGAAACACCATATATTTT. Protein product: CASRTGTGNTIYF. The rearrangement uses TRBV6-5 and TRBJ1-3; TRBD1 matches at 7 bases. CDR1 MNHEY and CDR2 SVGAGI come from the germline V gene. The ends lost 6 bases at V and 2 bases at J; junction bases unmatched: 1. The CDR3 is made up of 13 amino acids.

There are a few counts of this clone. As DNA, the CDR3 is TGCGCCAGCAGCCAAGATGGAACTAGCGGGGGTTCCGAGCAGTACTTC. It encodes CASSQDGTSGGSEQYF. V is TRBV4-1 and J is TRBJ2-7; 11 positions agree with TRBD2. The CDR3 covers 16 residues. Trimming cost V 0 bases and J 6 bases; bases outside gene matches: 7. CDR1 is MGHRA, CDR2 YSYEKL, per germline.

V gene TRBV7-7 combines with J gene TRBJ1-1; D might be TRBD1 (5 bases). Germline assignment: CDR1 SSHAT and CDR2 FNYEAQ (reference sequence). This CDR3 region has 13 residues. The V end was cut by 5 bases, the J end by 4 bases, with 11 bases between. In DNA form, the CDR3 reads TGTGCCAGCAGCCGTGAAGGGGCCACTGAAGCTTTCTTT. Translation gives CASSREGATEAFF.

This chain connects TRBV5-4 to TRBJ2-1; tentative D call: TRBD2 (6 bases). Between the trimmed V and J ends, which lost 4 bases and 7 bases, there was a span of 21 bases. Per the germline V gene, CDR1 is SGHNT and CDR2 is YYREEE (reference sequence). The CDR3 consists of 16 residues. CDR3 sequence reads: CASSPPGGGVANEQFF. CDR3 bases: TGTGCCAGCAGCCCTCCGGGTGGAGGGGTGGCGAATGAGCAGTTCTTC.

CDR3 loop: CASSISQGEFRTEAFF. The CDR3 region has the DNA TGTGCCAGCTCAATTAGCCAGGGGGAATTTAGGACTGAAGCTTTCTTT. The chain carries TRBV18 and TRBJ1-1, with 7 positions matching TRBD1. Germline V gene data show CDR1 as KGHSH and CDR2 as LQKENI. J lost 5 bases, V lost 5 bases, and 14 bases had no gene match. There are 16 residues in the CDR3.